This T cell receptor (beta chain) was identified in a study of T cell responses to AZD1222 COVID-19 vaccine. The germline CDR1 and CDR2 sequences are DFQATT and SNEGSKA (reference sequence). This CDR3 spans 13 amino acids. The germline V and J ends were trimmed by 3 bases and 0 bases, with 9 bases remaining between them. This clone was detected only a few times. The table came from immunoSEQ multiplex PCR; TCRdb's copy has only in-frame clones and leaves some out. The sample includes about 140,000 clones, 88% of them seen just once. This specimen was peripheral blood, taken 28 days after the second AZD1222 dose. The clonotype originates from an adult who received the AZD1222 COVID-19 vaccine. The V gene is TRBV20-1, the J gene TRBJ2-7; D remains ambiguous. This CDR3 reads CSASPPNSYEQYF. The CDR3 coding sequence is TGCAGTGCTAGTCCCCCAAACTCCTACGAGCAGTACTTC.